The 19 T cell receptor beta chains reported below all come from one sample, sequenced in a study of cytomegalovirus exposure and HLA in healthy donors. The PCR had 60 Vbeta and 13 Jbeta primers. The repertoire was sequenced with immunoSEQ multiplex PCR; TCRdb's copy has only in-frame clones and lacks some. This repertoire shows around 280,000 clones, about 90% found once; its top ten account for about 2%. The sample was PBMCs. The source is a woman younger than 35 in good health and CMV-seronegative.

This chain connects TRBV2 to TRBJ1-4, with a weak D call TRBD1 (6 bases). V lost 11 bases and J 8 bases, leaving 18 bases between the germline ends. Germline V gene sequence: CDR1 SNHLY, CDR2 FYNNEI. CDR3 length: 13 amino acids. In DNA, the CDR3 is TGTGCCTCAAACAGGGAGCACGGCGAAAAACTGTTTTTT. It is translated as CASNREHGEKLFF. The full variable domain, its missing parts supplied by reference TRBV2 and TRBJ1-4, is EPEVTQTPSHQVTQMGQEVILRCVPISNHLYFYWYRQILGQKVEFLVSFYNNEISEKSEIFDDQFSVERPDGSNFTLKIRSTKLEDSAMYFCASNREHGEKLFFGSGTQLSVL.

Only a few counts were recorded for this clone. The chain employs TRBV6-8 and TRBJ2-3, with 9 bases that match TRBD2. Per germline, CDR1 MNHGY and CDR2 SAAAGT. With 1 base clipped from V and 2 bases from J, the junction kept 4 bases outside the gene matches. The CDR3 has 16 residues. The CDR3 sequence: CASSYFASGDTDTQYF. For the CDR3, the DNA is TGTGCCAGCAGTTACTTTGCTAGCGGGGACACAGATACGCAGTATTTT.

In this sample, this clone turned up a few times. The CDR3 DNA sequence: TGTGCCAGCAGCCAGGAACCTACATTAGGGGGCAATAATTCACCCCTCCACTTT. It codes for CASSQEPTLGGNNSPLHF. The rearrangement joins TRBV4-2 to TRBJ1-6, with TRBD1 matching over 7 bases. CDR3 length: 18 residues. Germline lookup yields CDR1 LGHNA and CDR2 YNFKEQ. Germline trimming cut 3 bases from V and 5 bases from J; bases unmatched to any gene: 13.

This clone was observed once. This sequence joins TRBV10-3 and TRBJ2-4; TRBD2 matches at 10 bases. The CDR3 runs 19 residues. Trimming cost V 0 bases and J 0 bases; bases outside gene matches: 8. The germline V gene has CDR1 ENHRY and CDR2 SYGVKD. CDR3 sequence (DNA): TGTGCCATCAGTGAGTCGTGGCTAGCGGGGGACCTAGCCAAAAACATTCAGTACTTC. This translates into CAISESWLAGDLAKNIQYF.

This chain connects TRBV29-1 to TRBJ1-2; 10 positions agree with TRBD1. Per the germline V gene, CDR1 is SQVTM and CDR2 is ANQGSEA. The length of the CDR3 is 16 residues. The junction had 11 bases not matched to a gene; V was cut back by 7 bases and J by 0 bases. The CDR3 nucleotides are TGCAGCGGCTACGTGACGGGACAGGGGTCTAACTATGGCTACACCTTC. As protein: CSGYVTGQGSNYGYTF.

The sample holds one count of this clone. The chain couples TRBV14 to TRBJ1-1, with a tentative D call TRBD1 (6 bases). Deletions cut 0 bases from V and 12 bases from J, with 17 bases between. Per germline, CDR1 SGHDN and CDR2 FVKESK. The CDR3 contains 14 residues. CDR3 DNA: TGTGCCAGCAGCCAAGATCGGGCCCCGGGACAACCTTTCTTT. Translated: CASSQDRAPGQPFF.

The J gene is TRBJ1-5, the V gene TRBV27; possibly TRBD1 for D (6 bases). Germline assignment: CDR1 MNHEY and CDR2 SMNVEV (reference sequence). The CDR3 consists of 16 residues. V lost 3 bases and J 3 bases, leaving 15 bases between the germline ends. The CDR3 is CASSFDPDSPNQPQHF. The CDR3 nucleotides read TGTGCCAGCAGTTTTGACCCGGACAGTCCCAATCAGCCCCAGCATTTT.

This clone has only a few counts. V gene TRBV5-4 combines with J gene TRBJ1-1; D ambiguous. CDR1 and CDR2 from the germline V gene are SGHNT and YYREEE (reference sequence). V lost 0 bases, J lost 11 bases, and 11 bases lay in between. CDR3 length: 12 amino acids. Here the CDR3 reads CASSLGGNMAFF. As DNA, the CDR3 is TGTGCCAGCAGCTTGGGCGGCAATATGGCTTTCTTT.

The chain recombines TRBV7-9 with TRBJ1-3; D is ambiguous. This CDR3 has 15 residues. CDR1 is SEHNR and CDR2 is FQNEAQ in the germline V gene (reference sequence). The V end was cut by 1 base, the J end by 1 base, with 8 bases between. In DNA form, the CDR3 reads TGTGCCAGCAGCTTAGGAACTATTTCTGGAAACACCATATATTTT. It codes for CASSLGTISGNTIYF.

In its sample, this clone was seen a few times. The chain couples TRBV9 to TRBJ2-2; D unclear. CDR3 length: 12 amino acids. V lost 0 bases to trimming and J lost 5 bases, with 2 bases between them. CDR1 and CDR2 (germline): SGDLS, YYNGEE. In DNA form, the CDR3 reads TGTGCCAGCAGCGTAGCGACCGGGGAGCTGTTTTTT. Translated, it gives CASSVATGELFF. The full variable domain, in which reference TRBV9 and TRBJ2-2 provide the parts outside the CDR3, is DSGVTQTPKHLITATGQRVTLRCSPRSGDLSVYWYQQSLDQGLQFLIQYYNGEERAKGNILERFSAQQFPDLHSELNLSSLELGDSALYFCASSVATGELFFGEGSRLTVL.

A note on this clone: Other DNA variants within this sample encode the same CDR3. The gene calls are TRBV5-1 and TRBJ1-6; 9 bases are shared with TRBD1. V dropped 0 bases and J dropped 11; count of bases not matched to a gene: 9. Germline CDR1 SGHRS, CDR2 YFSETQ. The CDR3 runs to 16 residues. In DNA form, the CDR3 reads TGCGCCAGCAGCTTGGGGGGGCGGACAGGGGATACACCCCTCCACTTT. It codes for CASSLGGRTGDTPLHF.

The chain joins TRBV11-1 to TRBJ2-7; 9 bases fit TRBD2. Germline V gene data show CDR1 as SGHAT and CDR2 as FQDESV (reference sequence). This CDR3 comprises 13 residues. With V trimmed by 0 bases and J by 7 bases, 1 base remained unmatched. The CDR3 sequence: CASSLASGGEQYF. The CDR3 DNA reads TGTGCCAGCAGCTTAGCTAGCGGGGGAGAGCAGTACTTC.

The chain employs TRBV6-5 and TRBJ1-6, with D perhaps TRBD1 (5 bases). The ends were cut back, 2 bases at V and 12 bases at J, with 11 bases in the middle. The CDR3 runs to 13 residues. Germline loops: CDR1 MNHEY, CDR2 SVGAGI. The CDR3 sequence: CASSYGGTQPLHF. The CDR3 DNA follows: TGTGCCAGCAGTTACGGGGGGACGCAACCCCTCCACTTT.

In its sample, this clone was seen a few times. The genes are TRBV2 and TRBJ2-7; possible D gene TRBD2, 5 bases. Germline CDR1 reads SNHLY; CDR2 reads FYNNEI. Trimming cost V 4 bases and J 6 bases, with 10 bases left between them. The CDR3 is 12 residues long. The CDR3 loop is CASSAGSGEQYF. Written as DNA, the CDR3 is TGTGCCAGCAGTGCGGGGTCAGGCGAGCAGTACTTC.

Notes on this clone: This CDR3 is also generated by other DNA sequences in the sample. J is TRBJ1-2 and V is TRBV7-9; D is perhaps TRBD1 (6 bases). The CDR3 contains 13 residues. Germline V gives CDR1 SEHNR, CDR2 FQNEAQ (reference sequence). With 5 bases removed from V and 2 bases from J, the gap between germline ends came to 9 bases. CDR3 sequence: CASSQDSNYGYTF. CDR3 nucleotide sequence: TGTGCCAGCAGCCAGGACAGCAACTATGGCTACACCTTC. The variable domain in full, with the rest retrieved from reference TRBV7-9 and TRBJ1-2, is DTGVSQNPRHKITKRGQNVTFRCDPISEHNRLYWYRQTLGQGPEFLTYFQNEAQLEKSRLLSDRFSAERPKGSFSTLEIQRTEQGDSAMYLCASSQDSNYGYTFGSGTRLTVV.

The V gene is TRBV27, the J gene TRBJ2-6; 8 bases align to TRBD2. Germline V gene lookup returns CDR1 MNHEY and CDR2 SMNVEV (reference sequence). Unmatched junction bases numbered 4, after V lost 2 bases and J lost 1 base. This CDR3 region has 17 residues. This CDR3 is CASSLTGGASGANVLTF. The CDR3, as DNA: TGTGCCAGCAGTTTAACCGGGGGGGCTTCTGGGGCCAACGTCCTGACTTTC.

This chain joins TRBV6-5 and TRBJ1-3; D call uncertain. Germline CDR1 reads MNHEY; CDR2 reads SVGAGI. The CDR3 consists of 13 residues. Trimming removed 7 bases from V and 0 bases from J, with 7 bases in between. CDR3: CASKRGSGNTIYF. The DNA for the CDR3 is TGTGCCAGCAAACGGGGCTCTGGAAACACCATATATTTT.

This clone was detected only once. The chain carries TRBV9 and TRBJ2-7, with a tentative D call TRBD2 (7 bases). The V end was cut by 0 bases, the J end by 6 bases, with 19 bases between. There are 16 residues in the CDR3. Germline lookup yields CDR1 SGDLS and CDR2 YYNGEE. The chain's CDR3 is CASSVAGGAGSAEQYF. CDR3 nucleotides: TGTGCCAGCAGCGTAGCTGGGGGGGCGGGTAGCGCCGAGCAGTACTTC.

J is TRBJ1-1 and V is TRBV10-3, with D possibly TRBD1 on 5 matching bases. Trimming pared 4 bases from V and 7 bases from J, leaving 13 bases between. This CDR3 has 13 residues. Per the germline V gene, CDR1 is ENHRY and CDR2 is SYGVKD. CDR3 DNA: TGTGCCATCAGTGTCTCCGAGGACATTGAAGCTTTCTTT. Translated: CAISVSEDIEAFF.